The clone carrying this T cell receptor (beta chain) was counted at least ten times. The CDR3 is 14 amino acids. Germline loops: CDR1 SGHTA, CDR2 FQGTGA. V lost 4 bases and J 5 bases, leaving 12 bases between the germline ends. TCRdb analysed the 5' RACE reads with MiXCR anew, one entry per CDR3 protein. The sample includes about 13,000 distinct CDR3 sequences, roughly 4.9% seen only once; the top ten take 51%. The data are from a study of T cells after yellow fever vaccination. Regarding the study as a whole: One caveat is that FACS-sorted repertoires could contain abundant clonotypes contaminating from the bulk population.

This TCR derives from a man between 25 and 39 years old who received the YFV17D yellow fever vaccine. Sequencing used PBMCs, either bulk or a sorted T-cell subset (CD4+, CD8+, memory, or dextramer-sorted; not recorded which), obtained 45 days after the yellow fever booster vaccination. The chain links TRBV7-3 to TRBJ2-1; D perhaps matches TRBD1 (5 bases). Here the CDR3 DNA reads TGTGCCAGCAGCTCAACGACAGAGAACAATGAGCAGTTCTTC. This translates into CASSSTTENNEQFF.